What follows are 29 T cell receptor beta chains derived from one specimen sequenced in a study of cytomegalovirus exposure and HLA in healthy donors. The PCR was carried out with 60 Vbeta primers and 13 Jbeta primers. The table came from immunoSEQ multiplex PCR; TCRdb's copy has only in-frame clones and leaves some out. Here the sample spans roughly 110,000 clones, roughly 69% being singletons. Material: PBMCs. Source of these receptors: a woman in her twenties or thirties in good health and CMV-seronegative.

This clone was detected once. The chain has TRBV6-1 and TRBJ1-2; D gene unclear. CDR3 length equals 15 residues. In germline, CDR1 is MNHNS, CDR2 SASEGT. The V end lost 2 bases, the J end lost 2 bases, and 12 bases lay between the germline ends. CDR3: CASSESDTVNYGYTF. The CDR3 DNA reads as TGTGCCAGCAGTGAATCCGACACGGTGAACTATGGCTACACCTTC.

This clone was recorded a few times. The chain employs TRBV5-4 and TRBJ2-3; perhaps TRBD2 as D (6 bases). Germline CDR1 reads SGHNT; CDR2 reads YYREEE (reference sequence). This CDR3 is built from 16 residues. Trimming shortened V by 1 base and J by 5 bases, and 17 bases separated the two germline ends. The CDR3: CASSLNRATGEDTQYF. The CDR3 DNA follows: TGTGCCAGCAGCTTGAACCGAGCGACGGGAGAAGATACGCAGTATTTT.

The chain recombines TRBV10-3 with TRBJ1-2; 8 positions match TRBD1. The CDR3 spans 18 residues. The germline V gene has CDR1 ENHRY and CDR2 SYGVKD. J lost 0 bases, V lost 8 bases, and 17 bases had no gene match. The CDR3 is CAIWSRGHPGGTNYGYTF. CDR3 DNA sequence: TGTGCCATCTGGAGCAGGGGGCACCCCGGCGGGACTAACTATGGCTACACCTTC.

In its sample, this clone was seen a few times. The V gene is TRBV2, the J gene TRBJ2-6; 8 nucleotides line up with TRBD1. This CDR3 comprises 17 residues. V shed 7 bases and J 1 base; nucleotides not matched to a gene: 9. CDR1 and CDR2 (germline): SNHLY, FYNNEI. DNA of the CDR3: TGTGCCAGCAATCTGGGACAGGTCACTTCTGGGGCCAACGTCCTGACTTTC. As protein: CASNLGQVTSGANVLTF.

This clone was counted only a few times. Other DNA sequences in this sample translate to the same CDR3. The J gene is TRBJ2-1, the V gene TRBV5-1, with D hard to call. The germline V gene encodes CDR1 SGHRS and CDR2 YFSETQ. The CDR3 has 11 amino acids. Trimming left V 5 bases short and J 6 bases short, with 6 bases between. CDR3 sequence: CASSYLNEQFF. The CDR3 nucleotides read TGCGCCAGCAGTTATCTCAATGAGCAGTTCTTC. Supplemented by reference TRBV5-1 and TRBJ2-1, the full variable domain reads KAGVTQTPRYLIKTRGQQVTLSCSPISGHRSVSWYQQTPGQGLQFLFEYFSETQRNKGNFPGRFSGRQFSNSRSEMNVSTLELGDSALYLCASSYLNEQFFGPGTRLTVL.

This clone has just a few counts. The chain has TRBV9 and TRBJ1-5; D gene unclear. Germline assignment: CDR1 SGDLS and CDR2 YYNGEE. V was cut by 0 bases and J by 3 bases, with 4 bases left in between. The CDR3 sequence is 13 residues long. The CDR3 sequence is CASSVVINQPQHF. In DNA form, the CDR3 reads TGTGCCAGCAGCGTAGTCATCAATCAGCCCCAGCATTTT.

There are a few counts of this clone. The chain's CDR3 is CASGGQGLGDTQYF. The CDR3 DNA sequence: TGTGCCAGCGGGGGACAGGGGCTAGGAGATACGCAGTATTTT. The rearrangement joins TRBV2 to TRBJ2-3, with TRBD1 identical over 10 bases. V lost 8 bases, J lost 5 bases, and 7 bases stayed unmatched. In germline, CDR1 is SNHLY, CDR2 FYNNEI. The CDR3 length is 14 residues.

This clone has just a few counts. The chain combines TRBV30 with TRBJ1-5, with 8 nucleotides matching TRBD1. Germline lookup yields CDR1 GTSNPN and CDR2 SVGIG (reference sequence). The CDR3 totals 13 residues. V shed 2 bases, J shed 6 bases, and the junction held 3 bases outside the gene matches. The CDR3 nucleotides are TGTGCCTGGAGTAGGCAGGGGGCTCAGCCCCAGCATTTT. Amino acid sequence: CAWSRQGAQPQHF. The full variable domain, with the rest looked up from reference TRBV30 and TRBJ1-5, is SQTIHQWPATLVQPVGSPLSLECTVEGTSNPNLYWYRQAAGRGLQLLFYSVGIGQISSEVPQNLSASRPQDRQFILSSKKLLLSDSGFYLCAWSRQGAQPQHFGDGTRLSIL.

The CDR3 DNA follows: TGTGCCTGGAGTGTACCCCTGGGAGGGCCTAACAACCTGATTCTGTTTTTT. Translating it yields CAWSVPLGGPNNLILFF. This chain joins TRBV30 and TRBJ1-4; D is unclear. Trimming cost V 0 bases and J 14 bases, with 28 bases left between them. CDR1 is GTSNPN and CDR2 is SVGIG in the germline V gene (reference sequence). There are 17 residues in the CDR3. The full variable domain, rest sourced from reference TRBV30 and TRBJ1-4, is SQTIHQWPATLVQPVGSPLSLECTVEGTSNPNLYWYRQAAGRGLQLLFYSVGIGQISSEVPQNLSASRPQDRQFILSSKKLLLSDSGFYLCAWSVPLGGPNNLILFFGSGTQLSVL.

In its sample, this clone was seen a few times. This sequence joins TRBV19 and TRBJ1-2; perhaps TRBD1 as D (5 bases). The CDR3 spans 14 residues. Trimming removed 4 bases from V and 7 bases from J, with 16 bases in between. The germline V gene has CDR1 LNHDA and CDR2 SQIVND (reference sequence). The CDR3 nucleotides read TGTGCCAGTAGTAAGGACATTATAATGAGTGGCTACACCTTC. It encodes CASSKDIIMSGYTF.

For the CDR3, the DNA is TGTGCCAGCAGCCCCGGGACAGGGATCTATGGCTACACCTTC. Translating it yields CASSPGTGIYGYTF. V and J are TRBV5-8 and TRBJ1-2; TRBD1 matches at 9 bases. J gave up 4 bases and V 4 bases, and 5 bases lay outside the gene matches. The CDR3 sequence is 14 residues long. The germline CDR1 and CDR2 sequences are SGHTS and YDEGEE.

This clone was seen only a few times. The V call is TRBV11-3, the J call TRBJ2-1, with a weak D call TRBD2 (6 bases). Between the trimmed V and J ends, which lost 2 bases and 3 bases, there was a span of 14 bases. Germline CDR1 is SGHNT and CDR2 is YENEEA. The CDR3 has 16 amino acids. The CDR3 loop reads CASSLLGGVGYNEQFF. The CDR3 bases are TGTGCCAGCAGCTTATTGGGGGGAGTAGGCTACAATGAGCAGTTCTTC.

The gene calls are TRBV9 and TRBJ1-2; 9 bases line up with TRBD1. CDR3 length equals 13 residues. Germline assignment: CDR1 SGDLS and CDR2 YYNGEE. V lost 3 bases and J lost 6; bases outside the gene matches: 3. The CDR3 DNA follows: TGTGCCAGCAGCGCAACAGGGGGCGATGGCTACACCTTC. Translated: CASSATGGDGYTF.

This clone was seen just once. The chain recombines TRBV11-2 with TRBJ2-3; D not certain. V was trimmed by 4 bases and J by 0 bases, leaving 14 bases between them. This CDR3 comprises 16 residues. Germline loops: CDR1 SGHAT, CDR2 FQNNGV. The CDR3 spells CASSSMAVISTDTQYF. The CDR3 coding sequence is TGTGCCAGCAGCTCGATGGCAGTCATAAGCACAGATACGCAGTATTTT. The complete variable domain, with remaining parts taken from reference TRBV11-2 and TRBJ2-3, reads EAGVAQSPRYKIIEKRQSVAFWCNPISGHATLYWYQQILGQGPKLLIQFQNNGVVDDSQLPKDRFSAERLKGVDSTLKIQPAKLEDSAVYLCASSSMAVISTDTQYFGPGTRLTVL.

This clone was seen a handful of times. This rearrangement joins TRBV27 to TRBJ2-3; TRBD1 is a possible D gene (5 bases). Germline V CDR1 and CDR2: MNHEY, SMNVEV (reference sequence). V was shortened by 6 bases and J by 4 bases, with 14 bases between the two germline ends. The length of the CDR3 is 14 residues. The CDR3 bases are TGTGCCAGCAGAATTCTGCAGGGCGCAGATACGCAGTATTTT. Amino acids: CASRILQGADTQYF.

This clone showed up just a few times. This sequence joins TRBV19 and TRBJ2-7; 9 bases align to TRBD1. Germline V gene lookup returns CDR1 LNHDA and CDR2 SQIVND (reference sequence). CDR3 length equals 15 residues. V lost 5 bases and J lost 3; bases outside the gene matches: 8. Here the CDR3 reads CASSRSQGADYEQYF. CDR3 DNA sequence: TGTGCCAGTAGTCGTTCACAGGGGGCCGACTACGAGCAGTACTTC.

The chain recombines TRBV6-5 with TRBJ2-1; 8 bases fit TRBD2. Germline assignment: CDR1 MNHEY and CDR2 SVGAGI. The CDR3 loop spans 13 amino acids. V shed 5 bases, J shed 12 bases, and the junction held 9 bases outside the gene matches. The chain's CDR3 is CASSPIGLAGQFF. CDR3 in DNA: TGTGCCAGCAGTCCAATTGGACTAGCCGGGCAGTTCTTC.

The chain is built from TRBV9 and TRBJ2-1, with 10 bases lining up with TRBD2. The CDR3 has 14 residues. The V gene's germline CDR1 is SGDLS and CDR2 YYNGEE. V was pared by 3 bases and J by 10 bases, with 7 bases of the junction left unmatched. CDR3 sequence: CASSETSGAGEQFF. DNA of the CDR3: TGTGCCAGCAGCGAAACTAGCGGGGCGGGGGAGCAGTTCTTC.

This clone was counted only a few times. J is TRBJ2-2 and V is TRBV7-2, with 12 bases lining up with TRBD2. Trimming took 5 bases from V and 5 from J; bases not matched to a gene: 3. The germline gives CDR1 SGHTA, CDR2 FQGNSA. The CDR3 extends over 15 amino acids. CDR3 nucleotides: TGTGCCAGCAGCCCAGGACTAGCGGGGACCGGGGAGCTGTTTTTT. This codes for CASSPGLAGTGELFF.

The chain uses TRBV5-1 and TRBJ2-7; 7 bases line up with TRBD1. V was pared by 3 bases and J by 4 bases, with 4 bases of the junction left unmatched. CDR1 and CDR2 (germline): SGHRS, YFSETQ. The CDR3 is made up of 13 amino acids. CDR3 amino acids: CASSSDRVYEQYF. The CDR3, as DNA: TGCGCCAGCAGCTCAGACAGGGTATACGAGCAGTACTTC.

The chain is built from TRBV11-3 and TRBJ2-1; possible D gene TRBD2, 5 bases. Germline V lookup: CDR1 SGHNT, CDR2 YENEEA. Between the trimmed V and J ends, which lost 4 bases and 9 bases, there was a span of 19 bases. The CDR3 is made up of 15 amino acids. The CDR3 coding sequence is TGTGCCAGCAGCTCTTCAAATTCGGGGATAGGTGAGCAGTTCTTC. This translates into CASSSSNSGIGEQFF.

The rearrangement uses TRBV30 and TRBJ2-7; 7 bases are a match to TRBD1. V was clipped by 4 bases and J by 0 bases; unmatched bases: 6. Looked up from germline, CDR1 is GTSNPN and CDR2 is SVGIG (reference sequence). The CDR3 totals 14 residues. The CDR3 sequence: CAWTGQAISYEQYF. As DNA, the CDR3 is TGTGCCTGGACCGGACAGGCAATCTCCTACGAGCAGTACTTC.

This clone was found a few times. The V call is TRBV10-3, the J call TRBJ1-2; TRBD1 is a possible D gene (5 bases). Germline loops: CDR1 ENHRY, CDR2 SYGVKD. The CDR3 extends over 13 amino acids. Deletions cut 7 bases from V and 2 bases from J, with 11 bases between. The CDR3 bases are TGTGCCATCACCGTGACAGTGAACTATGGCTACACCTTC. It is translated as CAITVTVNYGYTF.

This chain links TRBV10-3 with TRBJ1-2, with D perhaps matching TRBD1 (5 bases). V was pared by 3 bases and J by 7 bases, with 12 bases between. CDR1 is ENHRY and CDR2 is SYGVKD in the germline V gene. This CDR3 comprises 13 residues. This CDR3 is CAISEVRDGGYTF. CDR3 nucleotides: TGTGCCATCAGTGAAGTCAGGGATGGTGGCTACACCTTC.

The rearrangement joins TRBV5-4 to TRBJ2-7, with TRBD1 matching 11 bases. The ends lost 3 bases at V and 5 bases at J; junction bases unmatched: 4. The germline gives CDR1 SGHNT, CDR2 YYREEE (reference sequence). CDR3 length: 14 residues. CDR3 amino acids: CASSWGQGDHEQYF. The CDR3 coding sequence is TGTGCCAGCAGCTGGGGACAGGGGGACCACGAGCAGTACTTC. Variable domain in full (rest from reference TRBV5-4 and TRBJ2-7): ETGVTQSPTHLIKTRGQQVTLRCSSQSGHNTVSWYQQALGQGPQFIFQYYREEENGRGNFPPRFSGLQFPNYSSELNVNALELDDSALYLCASSWGQGDHEQYFGPGTRLTVT.

J is TRBJ1-4 and V is TRBV29-1; 8 bases align to TRBD1. The CDR3 is made up of 16 amino acids. Germline CDR1 SQVTM, CDR2 ANQGSEA. Trimming took 0 bases from V and 7 from J; bases not matched to a gene: 10. The CDR3: CSVEEQMDRVFEKLFF. CDR3 nucleotides: TGCAGCGTTGAAGAGCAAATGGACAGGGTTTTTGAAAAACTGTTTTTT.

This sequence joins TRBV5-4 and TRBJ2-7, with D possibly TRBD1 on 5 matching bases. The germline gives CDR1 SGHNT, CDR2 YYREEE (reference sequence). V was pared by 2 bases and J by 2 bases, with 17 bases between. The CDR3 runs to 16 residues. CDR3 loop: CASSFSVVGPPYEQYF. CDR3 nucleotide sequence: TGTGCCAGCAGCTTTTCGGTGGTGGGGCCCCCCTACGAGCAGTACTTC.

This chain connects TRBV7-9 to TRBJ2-3; D may be TRBD1 (5 bases). CDR1 and CDR2 from the germline V gene are SEHNR and FQNEAQ (reference sequence). Trimming shortened V by 4 bases and J by 1 base, and 9 bases separated the two germline ends. CDR3 length: 14 amino acids. Written as DNA, the CDR3 is TGTGCCAGCAGCTCGGACACCCGCACAGATACGCAGTATTTT. This translates into CASSSDTRTDTQYF.

The count of this clone is one. V and J are TRBV10-3 and TRBJ1-4; maybe TRBD1 (5 bases). CDR3 length: 15 residues. The germline V and J ends were trimmed by 4 bases and 8 bases, with 17 bases remaining between them. Germline lookup yields CDR1 ENHRY and CDR2 SYGVKD. The DNA of the CDR3 is TGTGCCATCAGTGGCTCTCAGGGAAGGAACGAAAAACTGTTTTTT. Translated, it gives CAISGSQGRNEKLFF.